This paragraph covers one T cell receptor (beta chain) sequence. The sample comes from a study of blood T cells in healthy people across ages. Combining a sample-barcoded 5' primer with a J-beta primer mix, a second PCR ran for roughly 7 to 11 cycles. The template-switch adaptor was a 5' adaptor with 12 random nucleotides. It tagged each cDNA molecule. TCRdb independently ran MiXCR on the 5' RACE reads; one entry per CDR3 protein. The sample shows roughly 680,000 distinct CDR3 sequences, more than 20% of them seen only once. A minimum of 7 million PBMCs was isolated per sample. This clonotype was sampled from a man in his 70s in good health. Sequences were obtained from blood.

Written as DNA, the CDR3 is TGTGCCAGCAGCCAGGAATATTCTGGAAACACCATATATTTT. Translating it yields CASSQEYSGNTIYF. The chain carries TRBV5-5 and TRBJ1-3; D gene uncertain. V lost 4 bases to trimming and J lost 1 base, with 9 bases between them. From germline, CDR1 is SGHKS and CDR2 YYEKEE (reference sequence). The CDR3 is made up of 14 amino acids. Looking up the rest from reference TRBV5-5 and TRBJ1-3 gives the full variable domain: DAGVTQSPTHLIKTRGQQVTLRCSPISGHKSVSWYQQVLGQGPQFIFQYYEKEERGRGNFPDRFSARQFPNYSSELNVNALLLGDSALYLCASSQEYSGNTIYFGEGSWLTVV.